The rows below give T cell receptor beta chains drawn from one sample of a study of blood T cell repertoires in COVID-19. The repertoire was sequenced with immunoSEQ multiplex PCR; TCRdb's copy has only in-frame clones and lacks some. Counted here are 100,000 to 150,000 clones, 85% to 90% occurring once; the ten biggest clones make up more than 20%. The material sequenced was peripheral blood. Every receptor here comes from an elderly woman with acute or convalescent COVID-19. The CDR3 runs from the conserved cysteine through the conserved F or W. The D gene is left open where the match is weak. Size tells how often a clone was seen (once, few, many) or the class of an expanded clone, and some rows leave it out.

V gene: TRBV10-3
clone size: few
J gene: TRBJ1-3
D gene: NA
CDR3 DNA: TGTGCCATCAGTGACAGGGGAAACACCATATATTTT
CDR3 protein: CAISDRGNTIYF

V gene: TRBV12-3/TRBV12-4
clone size: NA
J gene: TRBJ1-1
D gene: NA
CDR3 DNA: TGTGCCAGCAGGGGGCGAACTGAAGCTTTCTTT
CDR3 protein: CASRGRTEAFF

V gene: TRBV7-8
clone size: NA
J gene: TRBJ2-5
D gene: TRBD1
CDR3 DNA: TGTGCCAGCAGCTTGGACAGGGTGCTCGAGACCCAGTACTTC
CDR3 protein: CASSLDRVLETQYF

V gene: TRBV7-7
clone size: NA
J gene: TRBJ1-1
D gene: NA
CDR3 DNA: TGTGCCAGCAGCTTAACAGGCAACACTGAAGCTTTCTTT
CDR3 protein: CASSLTGNTEAFF

V gene: TRBV27
clone size: once
J gene: TRBJ2-5
D gene: NA
CDR3 DNA: TGTGCCAGCAGTTTTATGGAGGGGGAGACCCAGTACTTC
CDR3 protein: CASSFMEGETQYF

V gene: TRBV7-9
clone size: few
J gene: TRBJ1-3
D gene: TRBD1
CDR3 DNA: TGTGCCAGCAGCTTATCGACAGGGGAGTCTGGAAACACCATATATTTT
CDR3 protein: CASSLSTGESGNTIYF

V gene: TRBV29-1
clone size: NA
J gene: TRBJ1-4
D gene: NA
CDR3 DNA: TGCAGCGTCGGAGCCGGGAATGAAAAACTGTTTTTT
CDR3 protein: CSVGAGNEKLFF

V gene: TRBV7-9
clone size: NA
J gene: TRBJ2-5
D gene: TRBD1
CDR3 DNA: TGTGCCAGCAGCTTCGGGACAGACGGGACCCAGTACTTC
CDR3 protein: CASSFGTDGTQYF

V gene: TRBV19
clone size: few
J gene: TRBJ2-1
D gene: NA
CDR3 DNA: TGTGCCAGTGGCGACACGATCTTAGGGCAGTTCTTC
CDR3 protein: CASGDTILGQFF

V gene: TRBV18
clone size: NA
J gene: TRBJ2-1
D gene: TRBD1
CDR3 DNA: TGTGCCAGCTCACCGAAAGGGACAGCTAACAATGAGCAGTTCTTC
CDR3 protein: CASSPKGTANNEQFF

V gene: TRBV6-2/TRBV6-3
clone size: NA
J gene: TRBJ2-7
D gene: NA
CDR3 DNA: TGTGCCAGCAGCCTCCGACACGGAGGTCCCTACGAGCAGTACTTC
CDR3 protein: CASSLRHGGPYEQYF

V gene: TRBV7-3
clone size: NA
J gene: TRBJ1-6
D gene: NA
CDR3 DNA: TGTGCCAGCAGCTTAGGGGGGAATTCACCCCTCCACTTT
CDR3 protein: CASSLGGNSPLHF

V gene: TRBV5-6
clone size: NA
J gene: TRBJ1-1
D gene: TRBD1
CDR3 DNA: TGTGCCAGCAGCTTGGTGGGACAGGGTACTGAAGCTTTCTTT
CDR3 protein: CASSLVGQGTEAFF

V gene: TRBV28
clone size: NA
J gene: TRBJ1-4
D gene: TRBD1
CDR3 DNA: TGTGCCGTCCGGGACAGTATCGAAAAACTGTTTTTT
CDR3 protein: CAVRDSIEKLFF

V gene: TRBV3-1/TRBV3-2
clone size: NA
J gene: TRBJ1-6
D gene: NA
CDR3 DNA: TGTGCCAGCAGCCTTTCTGGGGGGGGCTCCTATAATTCACCCCTCCACTTT
CDR3 protein: CASSLSGGGSYNSPLHF

V gene: TRBV14
clone size: NA
J gene: TRBJ2-1
D gene: NA
CDR3 DNA: TGTGCCAGCAGCCAAGGGAGCTTGTACAATGAGCAGTTCTTC
CDR3 protein: CASSQGSLYNEQFF

V gene: TRBV5-1
clone size: NA
J gene: TRBJ2-6
D gene: NA
CDR3 DNA: TGCGCCAGCGCGCAAGGGAGGCCTGGGGCCAACGTCCTGACTTTC
CDR3 protein: CASAQGRPGANVLTF

V gene: TRBV2
clone size: NA
J gene: TRBJ1-2
D gene: NA
CDR3 DNA: TGTGCCAGCAGAGCCGACAGATATGGCTACACCTTC
CDR3 protein: CASRADRYGYTF

V gene: TRBV6-1
clone size: NA
J gene: TRBJ1-3
D gene: NA
CDR3 DNA: TGTGCCAGCAGTGCCCCAGGGATGAACTCTGGAAACACCATATATTTT
CDR3 protein: CASSAPGMNSGNTIYF

V gene: TRBV5-1
clone size: NA
J gene: TRBJ1-1
D gene: NA
CDR3 DNA: TGCGCCAGCAGCTTGGTGCCAGGTTCCATGAACACTGAAGCTTTCTTT
CDR3 protein: CASSLVPGSMNTEAFF

V gene: TRBV5-1
clone size: NA
J gene: TRBJ2-7
D gene: NA
CDR3 DNA: TGCGCCAGCAGCTTGCAACCTAATATGCCGCGCTTTGTCTACGAGCAGTACTTC
CDR3 protein: CASSLQPNMPRFVYEQYF

V gene: TRBV6-5
clone size: NA
J gene: TRBJ1-1
D gene: TRBD1
CDR3 DNA: TGTGCCGGGGGACAGGGCTCTGGTGAAGCTTTCTTT
CDR3 protein: CAGGQGSGEAFF

V gene: TRBV9
clone size: NA
J gene: TRBJ1-2
D gene: TRBD1
CDR3 DNA: TGTGCCAGCAGCCGGGACAGGGGGCAATCTGGCTACACCTTC
CDR3 protein: CASSRDRGQSGYTF

V gene: TRBV5-8
clone size: NA
J gene: TRBJ2-5
D gene: NA
CDR3 DNA: TGTGCCAGCAGCCCTGGGGCAGTGCAAGAAGAGACCCAGTACTTC
CDR3 protein: CASSPGAVQEETQYF

V gene: TRBV6-5
clone size: NA
J gene: TRBJ1-2
D gene: TRBD1
CDR3 DNA: TGTGCCAGCAGAAAGACAGGGTCACGTGGCTACACCTTC
CDR3 protein: CASRKTGSRGYTF

V gene: TRBV9
clone size: NA
J gene: TRBJ1-2
D gene: NA
CDR3 DNA: TGTGCCAGCAGCGTAGAGCCTACAGGGTTAGGCGATGGCTACACCTTC
CDR3 protein: CASSVEPTGLGDGYTF

V gene: TRBV28
clone size: once
J gene: TRBJ1-1
D gene: NA
CDR3 DNA: TGTGCCAGCAGTTTACTCGGAGCACCACCAACCGGGGCTTTCTTT
CDR3 protein: CASSLLGAPPTGAFF

V gene: TRBV7-9
clone size: once
J gene: TRBJ1-1
D gene: TRBD1
CDR3 DNA: TGTGCCAGCGCAGGACAGGAAAACACTGAAGCTTTCTTT
CDR3 protein: CASAGQENTEAFF

V gene: TRBV28
clone size: NA
J gene: TRBJ1-2
D gene: NA
CDR3 DNA: TGTGCCAGCAGTTCCCTACAGGGTATCTATGGCTACACCTTC
CDR3 protein: CASSSLQGIYGYTF

V gene: TRBV19
clone size: NA
J gene: TRBJ1-2
D gene: TRBD1
CDR3 DNA: TGTGCCAGTAGGACAGGGTGGGCCCATGGCTACACCTTC
CDR3 protein: CASRTGWAHGYTF

V gene: TRBV10-3
clone size: NA
J gene: TRBJ1-1
D gene: NA
CDR3 DNA: TGTGCCATCAGTGAGTCGGGAGGGGCGTACACTGAAGCTTTCTTT
CDR3 protein: CAISESGGAYTEAFF

V gene: TRBV6-1
clone size: NA
J gene: TRBJ2-5
D gene: TRBD1
CDR3 DNA: TGTGCCAGCAGTGAAAGCTCAGGGGGAGAGACCCAGTACTTC
CDR3 protein: CASSESSGGETQYF

V gene: TRBV4-1
clone size: NA
J gene: TRBJ1-2
D gene: NA
CDR3 DNA: TGCGCCAGCAGCCAAGATGAGGGGGGGCCCGGCTACACCTTC
CDR3 protein: CASSQDEGGPGYTF

V gene: TRBV6-2/TRBV6-3
clone size: NA
J gene: TRBJ2-4
D gene: NA
CDR3 DNA: TGTGCCAGCAGTTACGGACTATCAGGAGACATTCAGTACTTC
CDR3 protein: CASSYGLSGDIQYF

V gene: TRBV5-1
clone size: NA
J gene: TRBJ2-5
D gene: NA
CDR3 DNA: TGCGCCAGCAGCTTGAGGCGGGTAGAGACCCAGTACTTC
CDR3 protein: CASSLRRVETQYF

V gene: TRBV6-5
clone size: NA
J gene: TRBJ1-1
D gene: NA
CDR3 DNA: TGTGCCAGCAGCCTCCAGCAGACTAACACTGAAGCTTTCTTT
CDR3 protein: CASSLQQTNTEAFF

V gene: TRBV29-1
clone size: NA
J gene: TRBJ1-2
D gene: NA
CDR3 DNA: TGCAGCGTTGAGGGCGCAACGTATGGCTACACCTTC
CDR3 protein: CSVEGATYGYTF

V gene: TRBV7-8
clone size: NA
J gene: TRBJ1-2
D gene: NA
CDR3 DNA: TGTGCCAGCAGCTTAGGTCAGAACTATGGCTACACCTTC
CDR3 protein: CASSLGQNYGYTF

V gene: TRBV12-3/TRBV12-4
clone size: few
J gene: TRBJ1-2
D gene: TRBD1
CDR3 DNA: TGTGCCAGCAGTCGACAGGGTATAGGCTACACCTTC
CDR3 protein: CASSRQGIGYTF

V gene: TRBV7-9
clone size: NA
J gene: TRBJ2-2
D gene: NA
CDR3 DNA: TGTGCCAGCAGCTTAGGACAGCTTACCGGGGAGCTGTTTTTT
CDR3 protein: CASSLGQLTGELFF

V gene: TRBV9
clone size: NA
J gene: TRBJ2-5
D gene: NA
CDR3 DNA: TGTGCCAGCAGCGTCGACCAAGAGACCCAGTACTTC
CDR3 protein: CASSVDQETQYF

V gene: TRBV11-2
clone size: NA
J gene: TRBJ1-2
D gene: TRBD1
CDR3 DNA: TGTGCCAGCAGCTTAGATAGGGACAGGGGGCACGGCTACACCTTC
CDR3 protein: CASSLDRDRGHGYTF

V gene: TRBV7-9
clone size: NA
J gene: TRBJ2-1
D gene: NA
CDR3 DNA: TGTGCCAGCACCCTCCGGGGAAATGCCTACAATGAGCAGTTCTTC
CDR3 protein: CASTLRGNAYNEQFF

V gene: TRBV7-9
clone size: once
J gene: TRBJ1-4
D gene: TRBD1
CDR3 DNA: TGTGCCACCGTACGTGCGGGACAGACTAATGAAAAACTGTTTTTT
CDR3 protein: CATVRAGQTNEKLFF

V gene: TRBV18
clone size: NA
J gene: TRBJ2-1
D gene: TRBD1
CDR3 DNA: TGTGCCAGCTCACGGGGACAGGGAGGGTACAATGAGCAGTTCTTC
CDR3 protein: CASSRGQGGYNEQFF

V gene: TRBV4-1
clone size: NA
J gene: TRBJ2-4
D gene: TRBD2
CDR3 DNA: TGCGCCAGCAGCCAAGAAAGCGGGACTAGCGGGGGGCTAGCCAAAAACATTCAGTACTTC
CDR3 protein: CASSQESGTSGGLAKNIQYF

V gene: TRBV29-1
clone size: NA
J gene: TRBJ1-1
D gene: NA
CDR3 DNA: TGCAGCGTGCTACAGGGCTACACTGAAGCTTTCTTT
CDR3 protein: CSVLQGYTEAFF

V gene: TRBV4-1
clone size: NA
J gene: TRBJ2-3
D gene: NA
CDR3 DNA: TGCGCCAGCAGCCAGTTGGGACTGACCTCAGATACGCAGTATTTT
CDR3 protein: CASSQLGLTSDTQYF

V gene: TRBV6-5
clone size: once
J gene: TRBJ2-1
D gene: NA
CDR3 DNA: TGTGCCAGCAGTTACTCAACGGCCAGGGCGGTCAATGAGCAGTTCTTC
CDR3 protein: CASSYSTARAVNEQFF

V gene: TRBV5-5
clone size: NA
J gene: TRBJ1-3
D gene: NA
CDR3 DNA: TGTGCCAGCAGCTTGTCAGGGCTAGGAAACACCATATATTTT
CDR3 protein: CASSLSGLGNTIYF

V gene: TRBV6-2/TRBV6-3
clone size: few
J gene: TRBJ2-7
D gene: NA
CDR3 DNA: TGTGCCAGCAGTCCGAGAGGCTACGAGCAGTACTTC
CDR3 protein: CASSPRGYEQYF

V gene: TRBV11-3
clone size: NA
J gene: TRBJ2-2
D gene: TRBD1
CDR3 DNA: TGTGCCAGCAGCCAGGGGGCTAACACCGGGGAGCTGTTTTTT
CDR3 protein: CASSQGANTGELFF

V gene: TRBV2
clone size: once
J gene: TRBJ2-1
D gene: TRBD1
CDR3 DNA: TGTGCCAGCAACCGACAGGGAAACAATGAGCAGTTCTTC
CDR3 protein: CASNRQGNNEQFF

V gene: TRBV5-6
clone size: NA
J gene: TRBJ1-2
D gene: NA
CDR3 DNA: TGTGCCAGCAGCTTGCCGTTAGGGGTAGCTTCTGGCTACACCTTC
CDR3 protein: CASSLPLGVASGYTF